Presented here are 32 T cell receptor beta chains from one specimen sequenced in a study of blood T cells in healthy people across ages (dated by TCRdb to 2015 to 2017). Library creation used 5' RACE. TCRdb shows the sequencer as Illumina HiSeq 2500. The second PCR ran for about 6 to 11 cycles and used a J-beta primer mix along with a sample-barcoded 5' primer. TCRdb itself trimmed the public reads at Q25 with fastp, ran MiXCR and retained productive beta chains. Rows with a matching CDR3 protein are joined into one entry that keeps the most common DNA and genes. For this sample there are under 2,000,000 distinct CDR3 sequences; just under 50% appear just once. 2% to 2.5% of the sample is taken by the ten largest. Sequencing used blood. These receptors were obtained from a woman between 40 and 50 years old in good health.

The chain combines TRBV20-1 with TRBJ2-7, with TRBD2 matching over 13 bases. The CDR3 is made up of 14 amino acids. CDR1 and CDR2 from the germline V gene are DFQATT and SNEGSKA (reference sequence). Germline trimming cut 6 bases from V and 3 bases from J; bases unmatched to any gene: 5. For the CDR3, the DNA is TGCAGTGCCGGAAGACTAGCGGGGGGCTACGAGCAGTACTTC. Translated, it gives CSAGRLAGGYEQYF.

J is TRBJ2-5 and V is TRBV6-6; no clear D gene. The J call may be faulty, since TRBJ2-7 better matches the DNA end. CDR3 size: 13 residues. Germline V gene sequence: CDR1 MNHNY, CDR2 SVGAGI (reference sequence). CDR3 coding DNA: TGTGCCAGCAGTTACGGGTATTCGGACGAGCAGTACTTC. It codes for CASSYGYSDEQYF.

V and J are TRBV12-3 or TRBV12-4 and TRBJ1-4; a possible D gene is TRBD1 (6 bases). This CDR3 spans 14 amino acids. Trimming removed 2 bases at V and 7 bases at J, with 11 bases between. As DNA, the CDR3 is TGTGCCAGCAGTTTATCAGGGGTACGTGAAAAACTGTTTTTT. This sequence encodes CASSLSGVREKLFF.

The rearrangement links TRBV29-1 to TRBJ1-1, with D unresolved. CDR3 length: 11 residues. The V gene's germline CDR1 is SQVTM and CDR2 ANQGSEA. Trimming left V 7 bases short and J 11 bases short, with 17 bases between. CDR3 coding DNA: TGCAGCGGGGGTTTCCAGGATAGGGCTTTCTTT. This translates into CSGGFQDRAFF.

This clonotype showed up just a few times. The chain couples TRBV20-1 to TRBJ2-5; 11 bases agree with TRBD2. The CDR3 totals 16 residues. CDR1 DFQATT and CDR2 SNEGSKA come from the germline V gene (reference sequence). Germline trimming cut 1 base from V and 5 bases from J; bases unmatched to any gene: 9. CDR3 protein: CSARVGASGGRETQYF. CDR3 nucleotide sequence: TGCAGTGCTAGAGTCGGGGCTAGCGGGGGGAGGGAGACCCAGTACTTC.

The chain joins TRBV7-6 to TRBJ1-1, with no clear D. V shed 0 bases and J shed 2 bases, with 10 bases lying between them. Germline loops: CDR1 SGHVS, CDR2 FNYEAQ. This CDR3 has 15 amino acids. CDR3 in DNA: TGTGCCAGCAGCTTAGCGCATGCATCAAACACTGAAGCTTTCTTT. It yields the protein CASSLAHASNTEAFF.

Turning to this clonotype: Compared with germline, one end of the junction differs, possibly owing to a read error. J is TRBJ2-7 and V is TRBV6-1; 8 bases line up with TRBD1. Per the germline V gene, CDR1 is MNHNS and CDR2 is SASEGT. The CDR3 has 15 residues. This chain's CDR3 is CASSEAGTGSYEQYF. The CDR3 DNA is TGCGCCAGCAGTGAGGCCGGGACAGGCTCCTACGAGCAGTACTTC.

This clonotype has just a few counts. The gene calls are TRBV7-2 and TRBJ2-7; D may be TRBD2 (5 bases). V was shortened by 6 bases and J by 6 bases, with 12 bases between the two germline ends. Germline V gene data show CDR1 as SGHTA and CDR2 as FQGNSA. The CDR3 totals 12 residues. The CDR3 loop reads CASRQVRGEQYF. CDR3 bases: TGTGCCAGCAGGCAAGTCCGGGGCGAGCAGTACTTC.

The chain is built from TRBV6-5 and TRBJ2-3; no definite D call. The CDR3 has 13 residues. V lost 4 bases, J lost 1 base, and 6 bases lay in between. Germline loops: CDR1 MNHEY, CDR2 SVGAGI. CDR3 nucleotides: TGTGCCAGCAGTTCTTTTGGCACAGATACGCAGTATTTT. Translated: CASSSFGTDTQYF.

This clonotype was counted between two and nine times. The chain links TRBV4-1 to TRBJ1-2; D gene unclear. CDR1 and CDR2 (germline): MGHRA, YSYEKL. The CDR3 contains 15 residues. The V end lost 1 base, the J end lost 3 bases, and 12 bases lay between the germline ends. Here the CDR3 reads CASSQGEGPYYGYTF. The DNA for the CDR3 is TGCGCCAGCAGCCAAGGGGAAGGTCCGTACTATGGCTACACCTTC.

This clonotype was counted many times. This chain uses TRBV7-9 with TRBJ2-3; no reliable D call. The CDR3 runs 12 residues. The V and J ends lost 4 bases and 6 bases respectively, with 8 bases between them. Per the germline V gene, CDR1 is SEHNR and CDR2 is FQNEAQ (reference sequence). CDR3 sequence: CASSSVVDTQYF. CDR3 coding DNA: TGTGCCAGCAGCTCGGTGGTCGATACGCAGTATTTT.

This clonotype was observed a single time. The V call is TRBV7-2, the J call TRBJ2-1; 15 bases line up with TRBD2. The junction had 6 bases not matched to a gene; V was cut back by 5 bases and J by 4 bases. Germline assignment: CDR1 SGHTA and CDR2 FQGNSA. The CDR3 has 17 amino acids. The CDR3 nucleotides are TGTACCAGCAGCCCGCCGGGACTAGCGGGGGGTTACAATGAGCAGTTCTTC. Translating gives CTSSPPGLAGGYNEQFF. Looking up the rest from reference TRBV7-2 and TRBJ2-1 gives the full variable domain: GAGVSQSPSNKVTEKGKDVELRCDPISGHTALYWYRQSLGQGLEFLIYFQGNSAPDKSGLPSDRFSAERTGGSVSTLTIQRTQQEDSAVYLCTSSPPGLAGGYNEQFFGPGTRLTVL.

The V gene is TRBV9, the J gene TRBJ1-2; D is uncertain. Trimming removed 0 bases from V and 4 bases from J, with 7 bases in between. The CDR3 sequence is 13 residues long. Germline CDR1 SGDLS, CDR2 YYNGEE. The CDR3 region has the DNA TGTGCCAGCAGCGTAGCTACCTTCTATGGCTACACCTTC. Encoded protein: CASSVATFYGYTF.

The rearrangement joins TRBV9 to TRBJ1-6; D might be TRBD1 (6 bases). The V and J ends lost 3 bases and 7 bases respectively, with 11 bases between them. The CDR3 totals 14 residues. From germline, CDR1 is SGDLS and CDR2 YYNGEE. As DNA, the CDR3 is TGTGCCAGCAGCGAAAATCAGGGGAATTCACCCCTCCACTTT. It yields the protein CASSENQGNSPLHF.

The CDR3 is CASRFWGTGDTEAFF. For the CDR3, the DNA is TGTGCCAGCAGGTTTTGGGGGACAGGGGACACTGAAGCTTTCTTT. The chain links TRBV7-9 to TRBJ1-1; 10 bases are a match to TRBD1. This CDR3 has 15 residues. V trimming: 6 bases; J trimming: 3 bases; junction bases outside the gene matches: 7. CDR1 is SEHNR, CDR2 FQNEAQ, per germline (reference sequence).

This clonotype showed up just a few times. The chain couples TRBV29-1 to TRBJ2-3, with 9 bases lining up with TRBD2. The J segment lost 1 base and the V segment lost 7 bases, leaving 9 bases of the junction unmatched. This CDR3 contains 15 residues. Germline-derived CDR1 and CDR2 are SQVTM and ANQGSEA. Here the CDR3 reads CSAQAVAGGTDTQYF. The CDR3 bases are TGCAGCGCCCAAGCGGTAGCGGGGGGCACAGATACGCAGTATTTT.

This clonotype was seen only a few times. J is TRBJ2-6 and V is TRBV20-1; TRBD1 matches at 11 bases. Germline lookup yields CDR1 DFQATT and CDR2 SNEGSKA (reference sequence). The ends lost 6 bases at V and 0 bases at J; junction bases unmatched: 7. CDR3 size: 17 residues. CDR3 sequence reads: CSARGTGGFSGANVLTF. The CDR3 nucleotides read TGCAGTGCCCGAGGGACAGGGGGTTTCTCTGGGGCCAACGTCCTGACTTTC.

The CDR3 coding sequence is TGTGCCACCAGTGATTTTAGAGGGTCCGAGAAAGAGACCCAGTACTTC. It yields the protein CATSDFRGSEKETQYF. V is TRBV24-1 and J is TRBJ2-5, with D tentatively TRBD2 (5 bases). Trimming cost V 1 base and J 3 bases, with 14 bases left between them. The V gene's germline CDR1 is KGHDR and CDR2 SFDVKD. The CDR3 loop spans 16 amino acids.

The chain carries TRBV6-2 or TRBV6-3 and TRBJ2-4, with 8 bases matching TRBD2. The J call is doubtful: the DNA matches TRBJ2-7 better. The CDR3 extends over 14 amino acids. CDR1 and CDR2 (germline): MNHEY, SVGEGT. The CDR3 is CASNFGGEFYEQYF. In nucleotides, the CDR3 is TGTGCCAGCAATTTCGGGGGGGAGTTCTACGAGCAGTACTTC.

J is TRBJ2-1 and V is TRBV6-5, with D possibly matching TRBD2 (5 bases). Looked up from germline, CDR1 is MNHEY and CDR2 is SVGAGI. Trimming left V 2 bases short and J 10 bases short, with 15 bases between. The CDR3 runs to 14 residues. CDR3 loop: CASSYHSETREQFF. In DNA form, the CDR3 reads TGTGCCAGCAGTTACCATAGCGAGACAAGAGAGCAGTTCTTC.

The chain links TRBV6-1 to TRBJ1-2; D remains unclear. The ends were cut back, 6 bases at V and 2 bases at J, with 13 bases in the middle. The CDR3 is 14 amino acids. Germline assignment: CDR1 MNHNS and CDR2 SASEGT. The DNA of the CDR3 is TGTGCCAGCAGGGAACGGGTCAGAAACTATGGCTACACCTTC. Translating it yields CASRERVRNYGYTF.

The chain uses TRBV4-3 and TRBJ1-4; weak D call: TRBD1 (6 bases). The length of the CDR3 is 16 residues. CDR1 is LGHNA and CDR2 is YSLEER in the germline V gene. V lost 0 bases and J lost 5, with 13 bases in between. DNA for the CDR3: TGCGCCAGCAGCCAAGATGGGGGGGCCTGGAATGAAAAACTGTTTTTT. Amino acid sequence: CASSQDGGAWNEKLFF.

V is TRBV11-2 and J is TRBJ1-1; 7 bases map to TRBD1. Per germline, CDR1 SGHAT and CDR2 FQNNGV. J gave up 2 bases and V 0 bases, and 15 bases lay outside the gene matches. The CDR3 sequence is 19 residues long. The CDR3 sequence is CASSLDGGPLQGPNTEAFF. CDR3 coding DNA: TGTGCCAGCAGCTTAGATGGGGGACCCCTACAGGGGCCAAACACTGAAGCTTTCTTT.

The chain's CDR3 is CASSLTSGSLSYNEQFF. CDR3 nucleotide sequence: TGTGCCAGCAGCCTGACTAGCGGGTCCCTCTCCTACAATGAGCAGTTCTTC. The rearrangement uses TRBV11-3 and TRBJ2-1, with 10 bases fitting TRBD2. The trim removed 5 bases at V and 0 bases at J, leaving 7 bases unmatched. The CDR3 covers 17 residues. The germline CDR1 and CDR2 sequences are SGHNT and YENEEA.

The rearrangement links TRBV7-8 to TRBJ1-1; possibly TRBD1 for D (5 bases). Germline lookup yields CDR1 SGHVS and CDR2 FQNEAQ. The CDR3 runs to 15 residues. The V gene lost 2 bases and the J gene lost 0 bases, with 10 bases spanning the gap. CDR3: CASSLSWGMNTEAFF. The CDR3 bases are TGTGCCAGCAGCTTAAGTTGGGGGATGAACACTGAAGCTTTCTTT. Full variable domain (outside the CDR3, taken from reference TRBV7-8 and TRBJ1-1): GAGVSQSPRYKVAKRGQDVALRCDPISGHVSLFWYQQALGQGPEFLTYFQNEAQLDKSGLPSDRFFAERPEGSVSTLKIQRTQQEDSAVYLCASSLSWGMNTEAFFGQGTRLTVV.

The V gene is TRBV20-1, the J gene TRBJ2-5, with TRBD2 as a possible D gene (6 bases). The V end lost 6 bases, the J end lost 4 bases, and 24 bases lay between the germline ends. CDR1 is DFQATT and CDR2 is SNEGSKA in the germline V gene (reference sequence). This CDR3 is built from 16 residues. The DNA for the CDR3 is TGCAGTGCGGAGGGAGTGAGCGTGGCGAATAGAGAGACCCAGTACTTC. Protein: CSAEGVSVANRETQYF.

This chain uses TRBV7-2 with TRBJ2-7; 7 bases line up with TRBD1. V lost 2 bases to trimming and J lost 3 bases; unmatched junction nucleotides: 1. Germline V CDR1 and CDR2: SGHTA, FQGNSA. CDR3 length equals 13 residues. The CDR3 is CASSLQGDYEQYF. For the CDR3, the DNA is TGTGCCAGCAGCTTACAGGGGGACTACGAGCAGTACTTC.

The chain employs TRBV10-1 and TRBJ2-4; maybe TRBD2 (5 bases). CDR3 length: 16 residues. CDR1 and CDR2 from the germline V gene are WNHNN and SYGVQD (reference sequence). V lost 4 bases and J 3 bases, leaving 16 bases between the germline ends. CDR3: CASSGVWGVGKNIQYF. DNA of the CDR3: TGCGCCAGCAGTGGGGTCTGGGGAGTCGGCAAAAACATTCAGTACTTC.

This clonotype was recorded once. The gene calls are TRBV5-6 and TRBJ2-7; D is tentatively TRBD1 or TRBD2 (5 bases each). The germline V gene encodes CDR1 SGHDT and CDR2 YYEEEE. The V end was cut by 4 bases, the J end by 5 bases, with 16 bases between. The CDR3 covers 14 residues. The CDR3 here is CASSQGTGTDEQYF. CDR3 in DNA: TGTGCCAGCAGCCAAGGGACGGGAACCGACGAGCAGTACTTC.

The rearrangement uses TRBV29-1 and TRBJ2-1; 7 positions match TRBD2. The CDR3 has 14 residues. The V gene end was trimmed by 1 base and the J gene end by 5 bases; junction bases not matched to a gene: 5. CDR1 is SQVTM and CDR2 is ANQGSEA in the germline V gene. The DNA of the CDR3 is TGCAGCGTTGAAGGGCGGGAGCAGGACAATGAGCAGTTCTTC. Encoded protein: CSVEGREQDNEQFF.

This chain uses TRBV7-8 with TRBJ2-3; D might be TRBD1 (5 bases). In germline, CDR1 is SGHVS, CDR2 FQNEAQ. Trimming stripped 2 bases from V and 2 bases from J, with 17 bases between. There are 17 residues in the CDR3. The CDR3 nucleotides are TGTGCCAGCAGCTTAACGGACAAACGAGAGCCCACAGATACGCAGTATTTT. The encoded protein is CASSLTDKREPTDTQYF.

This chain joins TRBV18 and TRBJ2-7, with D tentatively TRBD1 (6 bases). The CDR3 totals 14 residues. The V end was cut by 3 bases, the J end by 7 bases, with 16 bases between. CDR1 and CDR2 (germline): KGHSH, LQKENI. The CDR3 DNA sequence: TGTGCCAGCTCACCGTTGGGGGCCGTTAATGAGCAGTACTTC. Encoded protein: CASSPLGAVNEQYF.